There are a few counts of the clone carrying this TCR beta chain. What it binds is unknown. The data are from a study of response to subunit inactivated influenza vaccine. Study observations and caveats: Each seasonal influenza vaccination, the authors suggested, recruits few new T cells.

TCRdb re-analysed the RT-PCR reads in MiXCR, keeping a single row per CDR3 protein. Among 550,000 to 600,000 distinct CDR3 sequences listed, about 11% were seen once. The CDR3 loop spans 14 amino acids. The germline V gene has CDR1 MDHEN and CDR2 SYDVKM. Trimming took off 6 bases at V and 1 base at J, with 10 bases between the two ends. The sample here was PBMCs from blood, taken on the day of vaccination. The chain joins TRBV28 to TRBJ2-4; D is perhaps TRBD2 (5 bases). The TCR sequence derives from a man in his fifties or sixties who received an inactivated influenza vaccine. The CDR3 sequence: CASSSGVAKNIQYF. DNA of the CDR3: TGTGCCAGCAGCTCCGGGGTGGCCAAAAACATTCAGTACTTC.